These 2 T cell receptor beta chains were sequenced from one sample in a study of blood T cell repertoires in COVID-19. Only in-frame clones appear in the TCRdb table, and some are missing; sequencing was by immunoSEQ multiplex PCR. The top ten clones hold approximately 1.8% of a sample with roughly 500,000 clones, approximately 87% of them seen once. Material: PBMCs or T cells enriched from blood (not recorded which). All receptors come from a woman aged 40 to 50 who had recovered from COVID-19.

The rearrangement uses TRBV7-2 and TRBJ2-2; D not certain. CDR3 length equals 16 residues. Germline V gene lookup returns CDR1 SGHTA and CDR2 FQGNSA. V was shortened by 5 bases and J by 3 bases, with 16 bases between the two germline ends. CDR3 region: CASSRPFAEDTGELFF. The CDR3 DNA reads as TGTGCCAGCAGCCGCCCCTTCGCGGAAGACACCGGGGAGCTGTTTTTT.

This clone was counted a few times. This rearrangement joins TRBV7-9 to TRBJ2-5, with D hard to call. Trimming took 1 base from V and 5 from J, leaving 14 bases between them. Germline V gives CDR1 SEHNR, CDR2 FQNEAQ (reference sequence). The CDR3 spans 15 residues. CDR3 DNA sequence: TGTGCCAGCAGCTTAGAAGCCGCCCCTGTGGAGACCCAGTACTTC. Translation gives CASSLEAAPVETQYF.